This T cell receptor (beta chain) stems from a study of T-cell reconstitution after alpha-beta-depleted transplantation in children. A TCRbeta library incorporating unique molecular identifiers was prepared. TCRdb used MiXCR to reprocess the PCR reads, holding one entry per CDR3 protein. Counted here are approximately 500,000 distinct CDR3 sequences, 8% to 11% occurring once; the ten biggest clones make up around 2%. Germline CDR1 and CDR2: ENHRY and SYGVKD. This CDR3 spans 14 amino acids. With regard to this clonotype: Antigen: not known. At one end the junction does not follow the germline gene, possibly because of a read error.

Broader study findings: The main origin of T-cell counts and diversity one year after transplant was newly produced T cells. The origin of alpha-beta T cells about two months after transplant was reportedly several hundred expanded graft clones. Surviving recipient T cells and thymic progenitors produced the high day-60 TCRbeta diversity seen in some patients.

This chain uses TRBV10-3 with TRBJ1-1; 8 bases match TRBD1. This sample comprised PBMCs, obtained before TCRalphabeta/CD19-depleted stem cell transplant. The TCR comes from a child aged 2 to 10 with inherited bone marrow failure, due to receive a stem cell transplant. The CDR3 DNA reads TGTTCCATCAGTCAGGGGGCCCGGGACACTGAAGCTTTCTTT. The encoded protein is CSISQGARDTEAFF.